What follows are 3 T cell receptor beta chains derived from one specimen sequenced in a study of cytomegalovirus exposure and HLA in healthy donors. The PCR made use of 60 Vbeta and 13 Jbeta primers. Repertoires were generated with immunoSEQ multiplex PCR, while TCRdb's copy carries only in-frame clones and drops some. The table records roughly 99,000 clones, about 84% of them present only once. Sequenced material: PBMCs. These receptors were taken from a man aged 25-40 years in good health and CMV-seronegative.

This sequence joins TRBV2 and TRBJ1-1; D not certain. The CDR3 has 13 amino acids. Germline V gives CDR1 SNHLY, CDR2 FYNNEI. The germline V and J ends were trimmed by 6 bases and 1 base, with 9 bases remaining between them. The CDR3 region is CASRLTENTEAFF. CDR3 sequence (DNA): TGTGCCAGCAGGTTAACAGAGAACACTGAAGCTTTCTTT. The whole variable domain, remainder taken from reference TRBV2 and TRBJ1-1, is EPEVTQTPSHQVTQMGQEVILRCVPISNHLYFYWYRQILGQKVEFLVSFYNNEISEKSEIFDDQFSVERPDGSNFTLKIRSTKLEDSAMYFCASRLTENTEAFFGQGTRLTVV.

CDR3 in amino acids: CASSLDSGRQFDEQFF. CDR3 nucleotides: TGTGCCAGCAGCTTGGACAGCGGGAGGCAATTCGATGAGCAGTTCTTC. V gene TRBV5-4 combines with J gene TRBJ2-1; 9 nucleotides align to TRBD2. After removal of 0 bases from V and 8 bases from J, the junction contained 9 bases not matched to a gene. CDR1 is SGHNT and CDR2 is YYREEE in the germline V gene (reference sequence). The CDR3 is made up of 16 amino acids.

The V call is TRBV27, the J call TRBJ2-7; 10 bases align to TRBD1. The CDR3 consists of 14 residues. Germline V gene data show CDR1 as MNHEY and CDR2 as SMNVEV (reference sequence). The junction had 5 bases not matched to a gene; V was cut back by 6 bases and J by 3 bases. CDR3 amino acids: CASRWGTGDYEQYF. CDR3 sequence (DNA): TGTGCCAGCAGGTGGGGGACAGGGGACTACGAGCAGTACTTC.